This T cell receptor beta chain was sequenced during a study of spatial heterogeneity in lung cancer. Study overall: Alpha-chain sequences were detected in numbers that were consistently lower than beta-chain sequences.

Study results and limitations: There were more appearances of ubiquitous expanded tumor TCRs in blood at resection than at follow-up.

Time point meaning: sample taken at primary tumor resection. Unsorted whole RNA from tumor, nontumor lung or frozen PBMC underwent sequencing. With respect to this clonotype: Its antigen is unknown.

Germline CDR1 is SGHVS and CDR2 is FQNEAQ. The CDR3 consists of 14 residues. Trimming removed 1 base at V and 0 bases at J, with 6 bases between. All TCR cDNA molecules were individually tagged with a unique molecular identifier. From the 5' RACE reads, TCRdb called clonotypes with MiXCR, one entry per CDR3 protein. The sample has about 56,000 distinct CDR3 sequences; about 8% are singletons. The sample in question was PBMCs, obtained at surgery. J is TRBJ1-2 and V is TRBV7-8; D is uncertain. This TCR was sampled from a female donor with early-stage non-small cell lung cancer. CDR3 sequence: CASSLGGPNYGYTF. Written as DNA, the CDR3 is TGTGCCAGCAGCTTAGGGGGTCCTAACTATGGCTACACCTTC. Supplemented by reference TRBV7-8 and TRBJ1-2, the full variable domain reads GAGVSQSPRYKVAKRGQDVALRCDPISGHVSLFWYQQALGQGPEFLTYFQNEAQLDKSGLPSDRFFAERPEGSVSTLKIQRTQQEDSAVYLCASSLGGPNYGYTFGSGTRLTVV.